Given below is one TCR beta chain in context. Germline V CDR1 and CDR2: MNHEY, SVGAGI. Trimming pared 3 bases from V and 4 bases from J, leaving 9 bases between. CDR3 length equals 13 residues. This specimen belongs to a study of blood T cell repertoires in COVID-19. Study-level information: T cells, B-cell-depleted T cells, or PBMCs provided the cDNA or gDNA that served as material.

Sequencing was performed with immunoSEQ multiplex PCR; in TCRdb, only in-frame clones are kept and a portion is missing. The table has around 60,000 clones, 84% seen once. Seattle-derived patients entered the study during active infection and were followed longitudinally. This clonotype originated in a man aged 55 to 70 with COVID-19, enrolled during active disease. Sequencing used peripheral blood. J is TRBJ1-1 and V is TRBV6-5; no clear D gene. The CDR3 nucleotides read TGTGCCAGCAGTTATTTTCCCCGCACTGAAGCTTTCTTT. Its protein is CASSYFPRTEAFF.